The entry below gives a single TCR beta chain sequence along with its context. This clonotype was seen only a few times. The specificity of this receptor is unknown. No base qualities exist here, and no much larger clone lies one base off it. The trim is 3 bases for V and 6 bases for J, with a gap of 12 bases between the germline ends. Reading the germline V gene gives CDR1 SNHLY and CDR2 FYNNEI. Including cysteine and phenylalanine, the CDR3 has 15 amino acids. Of all the DNA, just the CDR3 is kept, 45 bases in frame from base 1. The record originates from a study of T cells in Graves' hyperthyroidism and ophthalmopathy (dated by TCRdb to between 2017 and 2020). In the study overall: Peripheral blood was collected at initial diagnosis, before any treatment. To identify distinguishing TCR V-J signatures, a discovery cohort of 90 to 100 patients was used, comprising 40 to 45 with Graves' ophthalmopathy and about 59 with stable Graves' hyperthyroidism. Whether ophthalmopathy could be predicted prospectively was tested in an independent validation cohort made up of about 20 hyperthyroidism patients plus 17 patients who later progressed to ophthalmopathy. For training and testing, the 100 patients in the discovery cohort were randomly divided in a 7:3 ratio. The study also compared thyroid tissue and blood T-cell repertoires from several Graves' hyperthyroidism patients. After sampling, hyperthyroidism patients received methimazole starting at 30 mg daily, and ophthalmopathy patients received high-dose intravenous methylprednisolone. The paper describes TCR Vbeta CDR3 sequencing of about 140 peripheral blood samples, made up of fewer than 50 ophthalmopathy patients, 70 to 80 hyperthyroidism patients and 17 progressor patients. The research as a whole found: No statistical method was used to fix the sample size in advance, and group allocation was not hidden from the investigators. In cross-validation, a model built on a 13 V-J signature told ophthalmopathy apart from stable hyperthyroidism with approximately 91% sensitivity and about 81% specificity, and in testing the same model reached 80%/75%. In validation, progression to ophthalmopathy was predicted by the model with 70% to 71% sensitivity and around 76% specificity, a median of 6.5 months before onset. Most expanded thyroid clonotypes (frequency above 0.001) were also found in blood, which suggests that blood repertoires may mirror thyroid immune responses.

Amplification of TCR beta CDR3 regions was carried out from RNA transcripts. The first round of RT-PCR for the TCR CDR3 was performed with the HTBI primer set and the Qiagen OneStep RT-PCR kit. The libraries were constructed in a second round of multiplex PCR and then size-selected and purified. The libraries were sequenced on an Illumina HiSeq2000 using paired-end 100 bp reads. The original pipeline was this. SOAPnuke was used to process the raw data, throwing out any read that contained adapters or uncalled bases, had a mean Phred below 15, or lacked an exact constant-primer or identifier match. COPE v1.2.5 was used to merge the high-quality paired reads, and each unique nucleotide sequence was defined as a clonotype. MiTCR v1.1 was used to align clonotypes to the IMGT TRBV, TRBD and TRBJ reference segments. Only V-J combinations with frequency above 0.0001, covering roughly 99% of repertoires, were analysed. A TCS score was defined as the ratio of F50 (clonal expansion) to E x V (chaos), with BLOSUM62-based TCRdist applied between CDR3 peptides within each V-J. Welch's t-statistics and random forest reduced roughly 540 V-J features to 10 to 15, which were used in a naive Bayes classifier (R e1071). Starting from the raw public reads, TCRdb applied fastp trimming at Q25, assembled clones with MiXCR and retained in-frame beta chains. Rows with one shared CDR3 protein collapse into an entry with the most common genes and DNA. For this entry, the V and J calls and clone size follow TCRdb and not the study's own pipeline. The sample contains fewer than 600,000 distinct CDR3 sequences, around 13% of them found a single time. Around 13% of the sample belongs to the ten largest clones.

Stable Graves' hyperthyroidism was defined as no progression to ophthalmopathy during 18 months of follow-up. Hyperthyroidism patients were aged 18 to 65 years and newly diagnosed, with disease duration of less than 2 months. Patients with uncontrolled infections, other autoimmune diseases, pregnancy or lactation were excluded. Diagnoses were based on clinical symptoms, serum thyroxine and TRAb, thyroid ultrasound and orbital computed tomography. Ficoll-Paque density gradient centrifugation was used to isolate PBMCs from about 9 ml of fresh peripheral blood. Trizol reagent was used to extract total RNA, and RNA quality was then checked on an Agilent 2100 Bioanalyzer.

This receptor chain uses TRBV2 and TRBJ1-6; no D gene can be assigned with confidence. Sequencing was done on a sample of blood. This TCR came from a middle-aged woman with Graves' hyperthyroidism. For the CDR3, the sequence is CASSEFQRFNSPLHF. The bases are TGTGCCAGCAGTGAGTTCCAACGGTTTAATTCACCCCTCCACTTT.